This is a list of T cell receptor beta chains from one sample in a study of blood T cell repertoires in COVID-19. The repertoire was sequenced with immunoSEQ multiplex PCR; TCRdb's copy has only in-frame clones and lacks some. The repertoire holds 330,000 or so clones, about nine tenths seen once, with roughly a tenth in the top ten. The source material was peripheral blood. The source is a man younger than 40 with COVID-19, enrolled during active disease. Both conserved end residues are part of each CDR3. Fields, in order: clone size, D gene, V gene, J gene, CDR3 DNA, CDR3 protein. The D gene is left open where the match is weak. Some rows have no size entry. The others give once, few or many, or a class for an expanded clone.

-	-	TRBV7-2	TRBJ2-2	TGTGCCAGCAGCCCGTGGCCGAACACCGGGGAGCTGTTTTTT	CASSPWPNTGELFF
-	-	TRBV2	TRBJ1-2	TGTGCCAGCAGTTTTGACAGGAACACTGGCTACACCTTC	CASSFDRNTGYTF
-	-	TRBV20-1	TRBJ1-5	TGCAGTGCTAGTGCAGGGGTGAATGGAAATCAGCCCCAGCATTTT	CSASAGVNGNQPQHF
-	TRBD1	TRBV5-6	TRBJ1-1	TGTGCCAGCAGCCCGGGTTTAACAGGGGTCTACACTGAAGCTTTCTTT	CASSPGLTGVYTEAFF
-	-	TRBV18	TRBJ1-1	TGTGCCAGCTCCCCATTTGGGGGGACGGACACTGAAGCTTTCTTT	CASSPFGGTDTEAFF
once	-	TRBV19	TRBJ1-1	TGTGCCAGTAGTCCGGGCAGGGCAGTAATCACTGAAGCTTTCTTT	CASSPGRAVITEAFF
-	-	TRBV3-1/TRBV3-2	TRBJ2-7	TGTGCCAGCAGCCCCAGCGGTACCCCATACGAGCAGTACTTC	CASSPSGTPYEQYF
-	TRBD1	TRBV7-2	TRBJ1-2	TGTGCCAGCAGCTCTGGGACAGGAATAGGTGGCTACACCTTC	CASSSGTGIGGYTF
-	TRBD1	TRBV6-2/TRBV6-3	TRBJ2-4	TGTGCCAGCAGCCAAGGGGGCGCGGCCAAAAACATTCAGTACTTC	CASSQGGAAKNIQYF
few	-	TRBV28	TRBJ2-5	TGTGCCAGCAGTGAGGGGAGGCAAGAGACCCAGTACTTC	CASSEGRQETQYF
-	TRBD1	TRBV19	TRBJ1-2	TGTGCCAGTAGTACCTTCCGACAGGGTACTAACTATGGCTACACCTTC	CASSTFRQGTNYGYTF
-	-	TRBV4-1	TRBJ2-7	TGCGCCAGCAGCCTTGACAGGTTCTCCTACGAGCAGTACTTC	CASSLDRFSYEQYF
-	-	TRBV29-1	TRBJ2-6	TGCAGCGTTTCCGGACAGTCCTTCTCTGGGGCCAACGTCCTGACTTTC	CSVSGQSFSGANVLTF
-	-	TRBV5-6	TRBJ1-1	TGTGCCAGCAGCTTGCGGTCTGAAGCTTTCTTT	CASSLRSEAFF
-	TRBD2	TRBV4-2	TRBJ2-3	TGTGCCAGCAGCCAATTGTTTGCGGGGGAGACAGATACGCAGTATTTT	CASSQLFAGETDTQYF
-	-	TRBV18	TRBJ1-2	TGTGCCAGCTCACCACCGGGTCGGGTGGACTTCTACACCTTC	CASSPPGRVDFYTF
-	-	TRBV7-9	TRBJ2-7	TGTGCCAGCAGCTTTCGGGACAAACCTTACGAGCAGTACTTC	CASSFRDKPYEQYF
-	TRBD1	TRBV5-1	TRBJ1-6	TGCGCCAGCAGCTTGGGTCGAGGGGGCCGAGCCTCACCCCTCCACTTT	CASSLGRGGRASPLHF
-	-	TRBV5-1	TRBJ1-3	TGCGCCAGCAGCTTGGACAGCATCCAAGACACCATATATTTT	CASSLDSIQDTIYF
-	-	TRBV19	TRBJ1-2	TGTGCCAGTAGTATGCCCAGACCGACACCCTATGGCTACACCTTC	CASSMPRPTPYGYTF
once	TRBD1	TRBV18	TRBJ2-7	TGTGCCAGCTCACTACAGGGACAGGGAGGTTACGAGCAGTACTTC	CASSLQGQGGYEQYF
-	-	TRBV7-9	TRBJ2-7	TGTGCCAGCAGCTTAGCGTTGGAGAGCTCCTACGAGCAGTACTTC	CASSLALESSYEQYF
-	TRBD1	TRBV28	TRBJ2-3	TGTGCCAGCAGGACAGGGGGTAGCACAGATACGCAGTATTTT	CASRTGGSTDTQYF
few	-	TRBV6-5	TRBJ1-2	TGTGCCAGCAGTTACTCGGGGAGGTTTTATGGCTACACCTTC	CASSYSGRFYGYTF
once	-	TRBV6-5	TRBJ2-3	TGTGCCAGCAGTCCCCTCCGAGGGCTCACAGATACGCAGTATTTT	CASSPLRGLTDTQYF
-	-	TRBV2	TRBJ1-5	TGTGCCAGCATTCGGGATATCAATCAGCCCCAGCATTTT	CASIRDINQPQHF
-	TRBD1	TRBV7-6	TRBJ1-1	TGTGCCAGCAGCTTACCGGACAGGGGAAACACTGAAGCTTTCTTT	CASSLPDRGNTEAFF
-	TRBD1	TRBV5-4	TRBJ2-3	TGTGCCAGCAGCTGGACAGGGCCAAGCACAGATACGCAGTATTTT	CASSWTGPSTDTQYF
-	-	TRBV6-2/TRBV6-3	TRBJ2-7	TGTGCCAGCAGTACAGGGAGCTTAGGGGAGCAGTACTTC	CASSTGSLGEQYF
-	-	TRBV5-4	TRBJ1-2	TGTGCCAGCAGCTTGGATGCGGCACGACCCTATGGCTACACCTTC	CASSLDAARPYGYTF
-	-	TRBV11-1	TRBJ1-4	TGTGCCAGCAGCGCCGCTTCAGACAGGCTAAATGAAAAACTGTTTTTT	CASSAASDRLNEKLFF
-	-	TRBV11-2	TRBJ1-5	TGTGCCAGCAGCTTAGAAGGGGGAGGGCAGCCCCAGCATTTT	CASSLEGGGQPQHF
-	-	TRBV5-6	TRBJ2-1	TGTGCCAGCAGCTTAAACAGACAGGTTCTTGAGCAGTTCTTC	CASSLNRQVLEQFF
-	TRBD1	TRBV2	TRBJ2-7	TGTGCCAGCAGTTCGGACAGGGGCGACTCCTACGAGCAGTACTTC	CASSSDRGDSYEQYF
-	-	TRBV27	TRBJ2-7	TGTGCCAGCAGTTTATCGAGTAATCTAAGCTCCTACGAGCAGTACTTC	CASSLSSNLSSYEQYF
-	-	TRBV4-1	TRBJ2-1	TGCGCCAGCAGCCACGAGATCCTAAATGAGCAGTTCTTC	CASSHEILNEQFF
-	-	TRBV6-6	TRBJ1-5	TGTGCCAGCAACAGGGAATCCAATCAGCCCCAGCATTTT	CASNRESNQPQHF
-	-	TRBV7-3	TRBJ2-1	TGTGCCAGCAGCACCGCAGACAATGAGCAGTTCTTC	CASSTADNEQFF
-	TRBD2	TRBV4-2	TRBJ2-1	TGTGCCAGCAGCCCTTCTACTGGGGCGGGAGGGCCATCGGTCTGGAATGAGCAGTTCTTC	CASSPSTGAGGPSVWNEQFF
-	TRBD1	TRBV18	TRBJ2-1	TGTGCCAGCTCAACAGGGGATGAGCAGTTCTTC	CASSTGDEQFF
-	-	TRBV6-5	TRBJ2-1	TGTGCCAGCAGCCGTGGGCCGCCTCTTAGTGAGCAGTTCTTC	CASSRGPPLSEQFF
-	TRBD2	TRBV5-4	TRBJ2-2	TGTGCCAGCAGCCCCCTGGGTAGCGGGGCTATAACCGGGGAGCTGTTTTTT	CASSPLGSGAITGELFF
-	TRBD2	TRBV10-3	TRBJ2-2	TGTGCCATCAGTGCCGGGCTAGCGGGTACCGGGGAGCTGTTTTTT	CAISAGLAGTGELFF
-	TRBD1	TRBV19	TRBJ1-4	TGTGCCAGTAGTACCGCTGGGACAGCAAAAGGTGAAAAACTGTTTTTT	CASSTAGTAKGEKLFF
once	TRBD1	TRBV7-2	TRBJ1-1	TGTGCCAGCAGCCCGACCCGGACAGGGGGGAACACTGAAGCTTTCTTT	CASSPTRTGGNTEAFF
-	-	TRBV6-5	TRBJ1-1	TGTGCCAGCAGTTCGGGGAGCTACACTGAAGCTTTCTTT	CASSSGSYTEAFF
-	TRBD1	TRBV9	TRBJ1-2	TGTGCCAGCAGCGAAGCAGGGGGCACTAGTGGCTACACCTTC	CASSEAGGTSGYTF
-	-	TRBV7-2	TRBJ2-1	TGTGCCAGCAGCTTAGCGTTCGGCGGAGGCTCCTACAATGAGCAGTTCTTC	CASSLAFGGGSYNEQFF
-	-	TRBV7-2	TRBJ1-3	TGTGCCAGCAGCTTAGTATGGGCAGGAGGTGGAAACACCATATATTTT	CASSLVWAGGGNTIYF
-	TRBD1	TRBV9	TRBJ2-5	TGTGCCAGCAGCGAACAGGGGGCAGGGGAGACCCAGTACTTC	CASSEQGAGETQYF
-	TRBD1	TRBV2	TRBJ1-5	TGTGCCAGCGGACAGGGCCATAATCAGCCCCAGCATTTT	CASGQGHNQPQHF
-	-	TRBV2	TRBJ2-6	TGTGCCAGCACGAGGGACTCTGGGGCCAACGTCCTGACTTTC	CASTRDSGANVLTF
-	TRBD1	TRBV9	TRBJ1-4	TGTGCCAGCAGCGTAGATAGGGGGCAGGAAAAACTGTTTTTT	CASSVDRGQEKLFF
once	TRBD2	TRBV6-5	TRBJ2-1	TGTGCCAGCAGGCGAGGACTAGCTCCCTACAATGAGCAGTTCTTC	CASRRGLAPYNEQFF
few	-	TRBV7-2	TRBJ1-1	TGTGCCAGCAGCTTAGGAGGGCAGGGGTGGGTAGCTTTCTTT	CASSLGGQGWVAFF
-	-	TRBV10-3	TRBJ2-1	TGTGCCATCAGGGTTAGGGGGAGCTCCTACAATGAGCAGTTCTTC	CAIRVRGSSYNEQFF
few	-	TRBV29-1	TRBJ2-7	TGCAGCGTGTGGGGGCAGGAAACCTCCTACGAGCAGTACTTC	CSVWGQETSYEQYF